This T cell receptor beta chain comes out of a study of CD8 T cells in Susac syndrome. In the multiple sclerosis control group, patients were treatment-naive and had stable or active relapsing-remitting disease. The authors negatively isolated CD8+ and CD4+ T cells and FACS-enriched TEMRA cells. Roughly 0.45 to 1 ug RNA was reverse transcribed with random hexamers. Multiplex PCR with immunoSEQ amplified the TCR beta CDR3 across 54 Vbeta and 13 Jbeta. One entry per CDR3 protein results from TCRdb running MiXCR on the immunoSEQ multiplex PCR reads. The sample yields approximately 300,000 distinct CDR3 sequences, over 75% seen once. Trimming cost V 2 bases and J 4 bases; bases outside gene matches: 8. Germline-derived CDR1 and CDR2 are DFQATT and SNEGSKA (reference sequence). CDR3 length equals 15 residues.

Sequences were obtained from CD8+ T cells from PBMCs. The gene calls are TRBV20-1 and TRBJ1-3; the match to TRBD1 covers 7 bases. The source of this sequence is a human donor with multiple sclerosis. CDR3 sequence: CSARLLGTVGNTIYF. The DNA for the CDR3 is TGCAGTGCTAGACTGCTTGGGACAGTCGGAAACACCATATATTTT.